The rows below give T cell receptor beta chains drawn from one sample of a study of T-cell memory formation after mild COVID-19. From the 5' RACE reads, TCRdb called clonotypes with MiXCR, one entry per CDR3 protein. The sample shows approximately 580,000 distinct CDR3 sequences, roughly 20% of them seen only once. The sequenced material came from PBMCs or a T cell subset sorted from them (not recorded which). The receptors were sampled from an adult woman who had mild COVID-19 (a few samples of this study predate the infection). Cell type and time point are not known. Both conserved end residues are part of each CDR3. The D gene is left open where the match is weak. Clone size appears in some rows only: once, few, many, or a class for an expanded clone.

CDR3 DNA | CDR3 protein | clone size | J gene | V gene | D gene
TGCGCCAGCGGGTGGTCCTGGGACGGTTGGAATGAGCAGTTCTTC | CASGWSWDGWNEQFF | few | TRBJ2-1 | TRBV5-1 | NA
TGCGCCAGCAGCCCAGGTCTAGCGGGAAACACCATATATTTT | CASSPGLAGNTIYF | NA | TRBJ1-3 | TRBV4-3 | NA
TGTGCCAGCAGCTTAGAAGGATTATCGGGGATAGAAACCTACGAGCAGTACTTC | CASSLEGLSGIETYEQYF | few | TRBJ2-7 | TRBV7-2 | NA
TGCAGTGCTAGACACTCACCCGGGGTTTTTAAGTATGAGCAGTTCTTC | CSARHSPGVFKYEQFF | few | TRBJ2-1 | TRBV20-1 | NA
TGTGCCAGTAGTATACAAAGGACCTCTCGGGACACTGAAGCTTTCTTT | CASSIQRTSRDTEAFF | few | TRBJ1-1 | TRBV19 | NA
TGTGCCAGCAGAACTAGGGAAATGCGGGAGCAGTACTTC | CASRTREMREQYF | NA | TRBJ2-7 | TRBV7-9 | NA
TGTGCCAGCAGCTCCGGACTCATAACAGATACGCAGTATTTT | CASSSGLITDTQYF | NA | TRBJ2-3 | TRBV7-2 | NA
TGTGCCAGCAGCCAACCCAGATACACCGGGGAGCTGTTTTTT | CASSQPRYTGELFF | NA | TRBJ2-2 | TRBV3-1 | NA
TGTGCCAGCAGTTACTCGGCCAGGGGGATCGGAAAGGAAAAACTGTTTTTT | CASSYSARGIGKEKLFF | NA | TRBJ1-4 | TRBV6-5 | TRBD1
TGCAGTGCTAGACACCGGGACGGTTCCTACGAGCAGTACTTC | CSARHRDGSYEQYF | NA | TRBJ2-7 | TRBV20-1 | NA
TGTGCCAGCAGTACCCTTGGGGGGACCCAGGGTCCGATCTATGGCTACACCTTC | CASSTLGGTQGPIYGYTF | NA | TRBJ1-2 | TRBV27 | NA
TGTGCCAGCTCAAAAGGCCGGAACAATGAGCAGTTCTTC | CASSKGRNNEQFF | NA | TRBJ2-1 | TRBV18 | NA
TGCGCCAGCAGCCAAGGGCGGGCTACCACAGATACGCAGTATTTT | CASSQGRATTDTQYF | few | TRBJ2-3 | TRBV4-3 | NA
TGCAGCGTTGAGAAGGGGGCAAAGGACACTGAAGCTTTCTTT | CSVEKGAKDTEAFF | few | TRBJ1-1 | TRBV29-1 | TRBD1
TGTGCCAGCAGCAAAACCTGGGAGACCCAGTACTTC | CASSKTWETQYF | NA | TRBJ2-5 | TRBV14 | NA
TGTGCCAGCAGCCCGTGGCGGGAGTTTGAGCAGTTCTTC | CASSPWREFEQFF | NA | TRBJ2-1 | TRBV14 | TRBD2
TGTGCCAGCAGCCAAGGGACACCCGGCAGGAATTCACCCCTCCACTTT | CASSQGTPGRNSPLHF | many | TRBJ1-6 | TRBV3-1 | NA
TGTGCCTGGAGCATGGGACTAGCGGGATCAGATACGCAGTATTTT | CAWSMGLAGSDTQYF | few | TRBJ2-3 | TRBV30 | TRBD2
TGTGCCAGCAGCTTAGCTATCACCTTGAACACCGGGGAGCTGTTTTTT | CASSLAITLNTGELFF | once | TRBJ2-2 | TRBV7-2 | NA
TGTGCCACCAGCACTTTAGCGGGAGCCACAGATACGCAGTATTTT | CATSTLAGATDTQYF | NA | TRBJ2-3 | TRBV15 | TRBD2
TGCAGCGTTGAAGATCAGCTGGAAGAAGGCGAAAAACTGTTTTTT | CSVEDQLEEGEKLFF | few | TRBJ1-4 | TRBV29-1 | NA
TGTGCCAGCAGCTTATACGGCAGGGGGCGAGGTGAAAAACTGTTTTTT | CASSLYGRGRGEKLFF | NA | TRBJ1-4 | TRBV7-9 | TRBD1
TGTGCCAGCAGCTTAACCATCCCGGAAACACAGTTCTTC | CASSLTIPETQFF | NA | TRBJ2-1 | TRBV7-3 | NA